This T cell receptor (beta chain) was observed in a study of T cell responses to AZD1222 COVID-19 vaccine. Study as a whole: Second doses at about 4 or about 12 weeks were pooled.

Study results and limitations: Two AZD1222 administrations were followed by greater Spike-specific TCR breadth and depth. Clonal diversity may have been underestimated, and the donors were mostly white British, with more females than males.

TCRdb's table, derived via immunoSEQ multiplex PCR, lists solely in-frame clones and lacks some. The sample records 90,000 to 150,000 clones, roughly 88% being singletons. With regard to this clone: The antigen is undetermined.

V was shortened by 5 bases and J by 9 bases, with 17 bases between the two germline ends. This CDR3 contains 15 residues. Looked up from germline, CDR1 is LNHDA and CDR2 is SQIVND (reference sequence). The V call is TRBV19, the J call TRBJ1-6; D is undetermined. The sample was peripheral blood, taken on day 0 of AZD1222 vaccination. The receptor's source is an adult in good health. CDR3 nucleotides: TGTGCCAGTAGTTCCCCCGCCCTCGCAGGTTCACCCCTCCACTTT. This gives the protein CASSSPALAGSPLHF.